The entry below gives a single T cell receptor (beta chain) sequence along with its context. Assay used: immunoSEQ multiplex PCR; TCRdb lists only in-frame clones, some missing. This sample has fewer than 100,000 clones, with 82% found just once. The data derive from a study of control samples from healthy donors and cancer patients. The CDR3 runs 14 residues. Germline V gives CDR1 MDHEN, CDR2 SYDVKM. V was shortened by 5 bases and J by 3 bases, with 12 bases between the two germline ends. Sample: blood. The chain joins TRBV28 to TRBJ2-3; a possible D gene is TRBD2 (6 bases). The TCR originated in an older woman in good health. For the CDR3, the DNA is TGTGCCAGCAGTGCCCCGGGACTGACAGATACGCAGTATTTT. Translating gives CASSAPGLTDTQYF.